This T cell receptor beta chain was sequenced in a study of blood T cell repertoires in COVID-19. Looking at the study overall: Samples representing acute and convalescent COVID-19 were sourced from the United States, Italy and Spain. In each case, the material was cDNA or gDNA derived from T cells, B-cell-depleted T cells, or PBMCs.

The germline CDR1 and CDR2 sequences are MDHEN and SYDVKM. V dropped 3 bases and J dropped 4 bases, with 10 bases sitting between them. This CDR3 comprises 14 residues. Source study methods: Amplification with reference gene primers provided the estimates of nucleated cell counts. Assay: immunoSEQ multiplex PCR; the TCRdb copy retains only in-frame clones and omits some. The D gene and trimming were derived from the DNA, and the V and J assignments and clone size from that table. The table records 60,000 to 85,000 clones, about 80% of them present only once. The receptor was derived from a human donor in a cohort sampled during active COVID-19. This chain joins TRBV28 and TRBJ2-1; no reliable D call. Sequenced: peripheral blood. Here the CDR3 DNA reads TGTGCCAGCAGTTTTATAGGAGTATACAATGAGCAGTTCTTC. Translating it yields CASSFIGVYNEQFF.